The clone carrying this T cell receptor (beta chain) has only a few counts. Attachment of unique molecular identifiers to individual cDNA molecules was performed in the library. Authors' data handling: Individual samples carried between roughly 23,224 and 700,000 TCRs, with some 100,000 as the median. TCRdb ran MiXCR on the RACE reads and lists one entry per CDR3 protein. TCRdb's processing, not the authors' own work, is the source of the V and J calls. Counted here are about 55,000 distinct CDR3 sequences, around 10% occurring once; the ten biggest clones make up about 1.7%. Germline lookup yields CDR1 SGDLS and CDR2 YYNGEE. This CDR3 has 17 amino acids. V gave up 3 bases and J gave up 1 base, with 14 bases separating them. The sample originates from a study of human T cells and chemical hapten exposure. About the research overall: Per-sample TCR yields varied mainly from small pooled library volume differences.

Sample time point: patch test 2, 6 weeks after DPC sensitization. The treatment here: therapeutic diphenylcyclopropenone sensitization with weekly scalp DPC. Alopecia patients deemed DPC-suitable, aged 18 to 70, excluding pregnancy. Material: whole blood, obtained in connection with sensitization to the hapten diphenylcyclopropenone (DPC). This chain uses TRBV9 with TRBJ1-6, with TRBD1 as a possible D gene (6 bases). The TCR comes from a woman aged 45-59 years with alopecia areata. Some clones in this sample may be carry-over from other donors' samples. The CDR3, as DNA: TGTGCCAGCAGCGCTGCAGGGGCCAAATCCTATAATTCACCCCTCCACTTT. Amino acids: CASSAAGAKSYNSPLHF. The whole variable domain, remainder taken from reference TRBV9 and TRBJ1-6, is DSGVTQTPKHLITATGQRVTLRCSPRSGDLSVYWYQQSLDQGLQFLIQYYNGEERAKGNILERFSAQQFPDLHSELNLSSLELGDSALYFCASSAAGAKSYNSPLHFGNGTRLTVT.